These T cell receptor beta chains were read from a single sample in a study of OX40 agonist ivuxolimab in advanced cancers. The table came from immunoSEQ multiplex PCR; TCRdb's copy has only in-frame clones and leaves some out. The table includes fewer than 30,000 clones, around nine tenths detected once. The specimen comprised CD4+ or CD8+ T cells sorted from blood, sampled in a trial of the OX40 agonist ivuxolimab. These receptors were collected from an adult with an advanced solid tumor such as melanoma, head and neck, liver or kidney cancer. Both conserved end residues are part of each CDR3. The D gene is left open where the match is weak. Size is omitted from some rows. Given values are once, few, many or a class for expanded clones.

d_gene,v_gene,abundance,j_gene,CDR3nt,CDR3aa
TRBD2,TRBV6-5,.,TRBJ2-1,TGTGCCAGCAGTTACTCGATTACTAGCGGGGGAGAGCAGTTCTTC,CASSYSITSGGEQFF
.,TRBV6-5,.,TRBJ1-6,TGTGCCAGCAGTGCCCCAGGGACCTATAATTCACCCCTCCACTTT,CASSAPGTYNSPLHF
TRBD1,TRBV5-1,.,TRBJ1-3,TGCGCCAGCAGCTTTTACGACGGACAGGCTGGAAACACCATATATTTT,CASSFYDGQAGNTIYF
.,TRBV28,.,TRBJ2-7,TGTGCCAGCAGACCCCCTATGTTCTACGAGCAGTACTTC,CASRPPMFYEQYF
.,TRBV6-4,medium-sized,TRBJ1-1,TGTGCCAGCAGCCCACAGGCGAACACTGAAGCTTTCTTT,CASSPQANTEAFF
TRBD1,TRBV29-1,.,TRBJ2-1,TGCAGCGCTGGGACAGGAGACTACAATGAGCAGTTCTTC,CSAGTGDYNEQFF
.,TRBV14,.,TRBJ2-7,TGTGCCAGCAGCCAAGGACAGGTTTTCTACGAGCAGTACTTC,CASSQGQVFYEQYF
.,TRBV7-2,.,TRBJ1-4,TGTGCCAGCAGCTTACCTCCACAGGGACCTAATGAAAAACTGTTTTTT,CASSLPPQGPNEKLFF
TRBD2,TRBV27,medium-sized,TRBJ2-4,TGTGCCAGCAGTCCTTTACTAGCGGCCCTCAAAAACATTCAGTACTTC,CASSPLLAALKNIQYF
.,TRBV4-2,.,TRBJ2-4,TGTGCCAGCAGCCCCGACATCTCAGCAGGGAACATTCAGTACTTC,CASSPDISAGNIQYF
.,TRBV27,.,TRBJ1-5,TGTGCCAGCAGTTTATCCGGCAATGAACAGCCCCAGCATTTT,CASSLSGNEQPQHF
.,TRBV28,.,TRBJ2-2,TGTGCCAGCAGTTCCGGGCAGAACACCGGGGAGCTGTTTTTT,CASSSGQNTGELFF
.,TRBV6-1,few,TRBJ2-7,TGTGCCAGCACCGATGGGGGAGGAACCCCTCACGAGCAGTACTTC,CASTDGGGTPHEQYF
.,TRBV6-5,.,TRBJ1-1,TGTGCCAGCAGTTACTCCCCGACAGAGATGAACACTGAAGCTTTCTTT,CASSYSPTEMNTEAFF
TRBD2,TRBV6-4,.,TRBJ2-1,TGTGCCAGCAGTGACGGGACTAGCGGCAATGAGCAGTTCTTC,CASSDGTSGNEQFF
.,TRBV4-2,.,TRBJ2-6,TGTGCCAGCAGCCAAGACGGGAACTCTGGGGCCAACGTCCTGACTTTC,CASSQDGNSGANVLTF
TRBD1,TRBV7-4,.,TRBJ1-5,TGTGCCAGCAGCTTAGGACAGGGAGATGGACCCCAGCATTTT,CASSLGQGDGPQHF
.,TRBV11-2,.,TRBJ2-3,TGTGCCAGCACCTGGATGGAGGACGCCACAGATACGCAGTATTTT,CASTWMEDATDTQYF
.,TRBV19,.,TRBJ2-3,TGTGCCAGTAGTATAATTGCGGCAGATACGCAGTATTTT,CASSIIAADTQYF
.,TRBV29-1,.,TRBJ2-7,TGCAGCGTTCCCGGGCTAGGAGGGAACGAGCAGTACTTC,CSVPGLGGNEQYF
TRBD2,TRBV19,.,TRBJ2-1,TGTGCCAGTAGTATAGCCGGACTAGCGGGGGGGCACTACAATGAGCAGTTCTTC,CASSIAGLAGGHYNEQFF
TRBD2,TRBV7-9,.,TRBJ2-5,TGTGCCAGCAGAACGACTAGCGGGGAGCCGGAGACCCAGTACTTC,CASRTTSGEPETQYF
TRBD1,TRBV7-8,.,TRBJ1-3,TGTGCCAGCAGCTCAGGGGGCGCGAAAGGAAACACCATATATTTT,CASSSGGAKGNTIYF
TRBD1,TRBV27,.,TRBJ1-2,TGTGCCAGCAGTTTAGCGGGGACAGGGGTCCATGGCTACACCTTC,CASSLAGTGVHGYTF
.,TRBV28,.,TRBJ1-5,TGTGCCAGCAGTTTCTTCCGTGGGAATCAGCCCCAGCATTTT,CASSFFRGNQPQHF
.,TRBV7-2,.,TRBJ2-2,TGTGCCAGCAGCGGGATGGAAGGCCCCGGGGAGCTGTTTTTT,CASSGMEGPGELFF
.,TRBV27,.,TRBJ2-7,TGTGCCAGCAGTCCAATTCGGGCCTACTACGAGCAGTACTTC,CASSPIRAYYEQYF
.,TRBV5-1,.,TRBJ2-7,TGCGCCGGCAGCTTGAACCACCGGTACTCCTACGAGCAGTACTTC,CAGSLNHRYSYEQYF
.,TRBV7-6,.,TRBJ1-1,TGTGCCAGCAGCTTAGGGGGAGGAGGGACTGAAGCTTTCTTT,CASSLGGGGTEAFF
TRBD2,TRBV5-6,.,TRBJ2-1,TGTGCCAGCAGCTTGACTAGCGGATACAATGAGCAGTTCTTC,CASSLTSGYNEQFF
.,TRBV5-4,.,TRBJ2-5,TGTGCCAGCAGCTCCTACCGGGACCAAGAGACCCAGTACTTC,CASSSYRDQETQYF
.,TRBV10-2,once,TRBJ1-5,TGCGCCAGCACCGACAGAGAGAATCAGCCCCAGCATTTT,CASTDRENQPQHF
.,TRBV30,.,TRBJ2-1,TGTGCCTGGAGAGGAGTGGTGGGGGGGCCCACTGAGCAGTTCTTC,CAWRGVVGGPTEQFF
.,TRBV5-7,once,TRBJ2-7,TGTGCCAGCAGCTTACGTACCTATACGGGCGGCAGCTCCTACGAGCAGTACTTC,CASSLRTYTGGSSYEQYF
TRBD1,TRBV11-3,.,TRBJ2-3,TGTGCCAGCAGCTCCGGGACAGGGACCCGGGGGGCAGATACGCAGTATTTT,CASSSGTGTRGADTQYF
.,TRBV5-1,.,TRBJ1-5,TGCGCCAGCAGCTTGGGGCCCTCATCTTATAGCAATCAGCCCCAGCATTTT,CASSLGPSSYSNQPQHF
.,TRBV19,.,TRBJ2-1,TGTGCCAGTTCAGGGAGCTCCTACAATGAGCAGTTCTTC,CASSGSSYNEQFF
.,TRBV4-1,.,TRBJ2-7,TGCGCCAGCAGCCTAGCGACGGGGGAAAGGGGCTACGAGCAGTACTTC,CASSLATGERGYEQYF
.,TRBV25-1,few,TRBJ1-1,TGTGCCAGCAGTGATTGGGACACTGAAGCTTTCTTT,CASSDWDTEAFF
.,TRBV6-5,once,TRBJ2-5,TGTGCCAGCAGTTACGGGGAGACCCAGTACTTC,CASSYGETQYF
.,TRBV27,.,TRBJ2-1,TGTGCCAGCAGTTTAGGGAGCTACAATGAGCAGTTCTTC,CASSLGSYNEQFF
.,TRBV7-8,few,TRBJ2-4,TGTGCCAGCAGCTTAGGAGGGGACGCGGCCAAAAACATTCAGTACTTC,CASSLGGDAAKNIQYF
.,TRBV4-1,.,TRBJ2-3,TGCGCCAGTTCATCAGTGGCAGATACGCAGTATTTT,CASSSVADTQYF
.,TRBV28,.,TRBJ1-5,TGTGCCAGCAGTTCCCCTACGTATCTTAGCAATCAGCCCCAGCATTTT,CASSSPTYLSNQPQHF
TRBD1,TRBV27,.,TRBJ1-1,TGTGCCAGCAGTTTGCGATCCGGGACAGGGGAAGCTTTCTTT,CASSLRSGTGEAFF
.,TRBV6-5,.,TRBJ1-1,TGTGCCAGCAGTTACGGAAAGAACACTGAAGCTTTCTTT,CASSYGKNTEAFF
.,TRBV6-1,.,TRBJ2-2,TGTGCCAGCAGTGAACTAGGGAACACCGGGGAGCTGTTTTTT,CASSELGNTGELFF
.,TRBV7-9,.,TRBJ2-5,TGTGCCAGCAGCTTAGCCCTTTTATTGACCGGCCAAGAGACCCAGTACTTC,CASSLALLLTGQETQYF
.,TRBV11-2,.,TRBJ1-1,TGTGCCAGCAGGGACTTGTCGGGCGAAGCTTTCTTT,CASRDLSGEAFF
.,TRBV15,.,TRBJ1-2,TGTGCCACCAGCAGATCGGACAGCCATAACTATGGCTACACCTTC,CATSRSDSHNYGYTF
TRBD1,TRBV6-5,.,TRBJ1-2,TGTGCCAGCAGTTACTGGGACAGGGGCAACTATGGCTACACCTTC,CASSYWDRGNYGYTF
.,TRBV9,.,TRBJ2-5,TGTGCCAGCAGCCCCCGGGGCCCCACCCAAGAGACCCAGTACTTC,CASSPRGPTQETQYF